Following are 17 T cell receptor beta chains from one sample sequenced in a study of shared clonotypes between healthy human individuals. The repertoire was sequenced with immunoSEQ multiplex PCR; TCRdb's copy has only in-frame clones and lacks some. The repertoire holds roughly 700,000 clones, around 72% seen once, with approximately 1.6% in the top ten. The sample comprised memory CD4+ T cells sorted from blood. As for subset: CD45RA-negative fraction. These TCRs come from a woman younger than 45 in good health.

The CDR3 bases are TGTGCCAGCAGCCCTGAGCGGAGTCTCACAGATACGCAGTATTTT. This gives the protein CASSPERSLTDTQYF. The chain links TRBV7-2 to TRBJ2-3; the D gene is possibly TRBD2 (5 bases). The CDR3 is 15 amino acids. Trimming pared 5 bases from V and 2 bases from J, leaving 14 bases between. Germline CDR1 and CDR2: SGHTA and FQGNSA.

The gene calls are TRBV19 and TRBJ1-1; tentative D call: TRBD1 (5 bases). The germline V gene encodes CDR1 LNHDA and CDR2 SQIVND (reference sequence). V was shortened by 5 bases and J by 5 bases, with 9 bases between the two germline ends. The CDR3 length is 12 residues. CDR3 nucleotide sequence: TGTGCCAGTAGTTGGGGGGGAACTGAAGCTTTCTTT. It is translated as CASSWGGTEAFF.

Of note for this clone: This sample includes further DNA sequences coding for the same CDR3. V is TRBV28 and J is TRBJ1-1; D remains ambiguous. With 7 bases removed from V and 0 bases from J, the gap between germline ends came to 9 bases. CDR3 length equals 13 residues. The germline V gene encodes CDR1 MDHEN and CDR2 SYDVKM. The CDR3 DNA follows: TGTGCCAGCAATCTTGGGATGAACACTGAAGCTTTCTTT. Translating gives CASNLGMNTEAFF.

The chain couples TRBV4-2 to TRBJ2-1, with D unresolved. The V end lost 1 base, the J end lost 8 bases, and 9 bases lay between the germline ends. Germline-derived CDR1 and CDR2 are LGHNA and YNFKEQ. The CDR3 is made up of 13 amino acids. CDR3 residues: CASSQGVTDEQFF. The CDR3 DNA is TGTGCCAGCAGCCAAGGCGTTACGGATGAGCAGTTCTTC.

The J gene is TRBJ1-5, the V gene TRBV19, with 7 nucleotides matching TRBD1. The CDR3 spans 15 residues. With 9 bases clipped from V and 2 bases from J, the junction kept 10 bases outside the gene matches. CDR1 LNHDA and CDR2 SQIVND come from the germline V gene (reference sequence). The CDR3: CASSLGGSGNQPQHF. CDR3 DNA: TGTGCCAGCTCCTTAGGGGGCTCCGGCAATCAGCCCCAGCATTTT.

Concerning this clone itself: This CDR3 is also generated by other DNA sequences in the sample. V and J are TRBV6-5 and TRBJ2-2; TRBD2 aligns across 12 bases. The CDR3 is 15 amino acids. CDR1 and CDR2 from the germline V gene are MNHEY and SVGAGI. The J segment lost 5 bases and the V segment lost 4 bases, leaving 2 bases of the junction unmatched. This CDR3 reads CASSSLAGGTGELFF. CDR3 nucleotides: TGTGCCAGCAGTTCACTAGCGGGAGGAACCGGGGAGCTGTTTTTT.

The chain employs TRBV2 and TRBJ1-5; D might be TRBD1 (5 bases). Germline loops: CDR1 SNHLY, CDR2 FYNNEI. The CDR3 is made up of 13 amino acids. Trimming cost V 5 bases and J 5 bases, with 10 bases left between them. The CDR3 DNA follows: TGTGCCAGCAGTCTAGACAGTTATCAGCCCCAGCATTTT. Encoded protein: CASSLDSYQPQHF.

The chain joins TRBV9 to TRBJ2-2, with D maybe TRBD2 (6 bases). Per the germline V gene, CDR1 is SGDLS and CDR2 is YYNGEE. V dropped 2 bases and J dropped 7 bases, with 12 bases sitting between them. The CDR3 sequence is 14 residues long. The CDR3 spells CASSVLGSNGELFF. For the CDR3, the DNA is TGTGCCAGCAGCGTTCTCGGGAGTAACGGGGAGCTGTTTTTT.

The chain uses TRBV19 and TRBJ1-1; D is possibly TRBD1 (6 bases). This CDR3 is built from 16 residues. Germline CDR1 reads LNHDA; CDR2 reads SQIVND (reference sequence). The V and J ends lost 3 bases and 0 bases respectively, with 14 bases between them. CDR3: CASSMLTGTMNTEAFF. CDR3 nucleotides: TGTGCCAGTAGTATGCTAACAGGGACAATGAACACTGAAGCTTTCTTT.

The sample holds a few counts of this clone. This chain links TRBV9 with TRBJ1-3; D is uncertain. The germline V gene has CDR1 SGDLS and CDR2 YYNGEE. The germline V and J ends were trimmed by 3 bases and 3 bases, with 7 bases remaining between them. This CDR3 comprises 13 residues. The CDR3 region is CASSDHGGNTIYF. The CDR3 nucleotides are TGTGCCAGCAGCGACCACGGTGGAAACACCATATATTTT.

The chain links TRBV30 to TRBJ1-5; D not certain. Between the trimmed V and J ends, which lost 2 bases and 3 bases, there was a span of 11 bases. Germline assignment: CDR1 GTSNPN and CDR2 SVGIG (reference sequence). This CDR3 contains 14 residues. The CDR3 reads CAWSPGRHNQPQHF. CDR3 nucleotides: TGTGCCTGGAGTCCCGGACGGCACAATCAGCCCCAGCATTTT. The whole variable domain, remainder taken from reference TRBV30 and TRBJ1-5, is SQTIHQWPATLVQPVGSPLSLECTVEGTSNPNLYWYRQAAGRGLQLLFYSVGIGQISSEVPQNLSASRPQDRQFILSSKKLLLSDSGFYLCAWSPGRHNQPQHFGDGTRLSIL.

The chain has TRBV4-1 and TRBJ2-7, with a weak D call TRBD1 (6 bases). The length of the CDR3 is 17 residues. Germline lookup yields CDR1 MGHRA and CDR2 YSYEKL. With 3 bases removed from V and 2 bases from J, the gap between germline ends came to 20 bases. CDR3 DNA sequence: TGCGCCAGCAGCCATCCCTTCGTCGGGACAAAGACCTACGAGCAGTACTTC. It specifies CASSHPFVGTKTYEQYF.

The V gene is TRBV30, the J gene TRBJ2-7; 7 nucleotides line up with TRBD1. This CDR3 is built from 13 residues. CDR1 and CDR2 (germline): GTSNPN, SVGIG (reference sequence). The junction had 6 bases not matched to a gene; V was cut back by 2 bases and J by 5 bases. The CDR3 loop reads CAWSTGDRDEQYF. DNA for the CDR3: TGTGCCTGGAGTACAGGGGATAGGGACGAGCAGTACTTC.

The chain couples TRBV23-1 to TRBJ1-5, with D maybe TRBD1 (5 bases). TRBV23-1 is designated an ORF whose function remains uncertain. CDR3 length: 18 amino acids. Trimming removed 6 bases at V and 6 bases at J, with 27 bases between. The CDR3 spells CASSRIRDEGLLSQPQHF. CDR3 sequence (DNA): TGCGCCAGCAGCAGGATCAGGGACGAGGGGCTTTTAAGTCAGCCCCAGCATTTT.

Turning to this clone: Other DNA sequences in this specimen translate into the identical CDR3. The rearrangement joins TRBV27 to TRBJ1-5, with D perhaps TRBD1 (6 bases). The germline CDR1 and CDR2 sequences are MNHEY and SMNVEV (reference sequence). V was trimmed by 0 bases and J by 4 bases, leaving 10 bases between them. The CDR3 sequence is 15 residues long. For the CDR3, the DNA is TGTGCCAGCAGTTTATCGGGACAAATAAATCAGCCCCAGCATTTT. This sequence encodes CASSLSGQINQPQHF.

The V and J genes are TRBV6-1 and TRBJ2-7; possibly TRBD2 for D (5 bases). Germline CDR1 and CDR2: MNHNS and SASEGT. The CDR3 contains 17 residues. V shed 3 bases and J shed 0 bases, with 18 bases lying between them. Here the CDR3 reads CASSETRASGPSYEQYF. DNA of the CDR3: TGTGCCAGCAGTGAGACGAGGGCGTCAGGCCCCTCCTACGAGCAGTACTTC.

The gene calls are TRBV11-2 and TRBJ2-2; D ambiguous. In germline, CDR1 is SGHAT, CDR2 FQNNGV. V lost 3 bases to trimming and J lost 5 bases, with 19 bases between them. This CDR3 spans 17 amino acids. The CDR3, as DNA: TGTGCCAGCAGCTTCCTTCCCGGTAGAGTTAGTACCGGGGAGCTGTTTTTT. Amino acid sequence: CASSFLPGRVSTGELFF.